This TCR beta chain was sequenced during a study of blood T cell repertoires in COVID-19. Turning to the study itself: The study drew acute and convalescent COVID-19 samples from the United States, Italy and Spain. The cDNA or gDNA used as material had been derived from T cells, B-cell-depleted T cells, or PBMCs.

Germline assignment: CDR1 SGHRS and CDR2 YFSETQ. V was clipped by 2 bases and J by 4 bases, with 19 bases between them. This CDR3 region has 17 residues. Authors' data handling: Reference gene primer amplification gave nucleated cell count estimates. TCRdb's copy holds only in-frame clones and misses some; the assay was immunoSEQ multiplex PCR. V, J and clone size are taken as reported in that table, and D and trimming were inferred from the DNA itself. The table shows about 100,000 clones, with just under 80% occurring only once. J is TRBJ2-1 and V is TRBV5-1, with D maybe TRBD2 (7 bases). The receptor was isolated from a man between 65 and 85 years old with active or convalescent COVID-19. The sequenced sample consisted of peripheral blood. Written as DNA, the CDR3 is TGCGCCAGCAGCTTCCCTCCCTCGGGGGGCCTATACAATGAGCAGTTCTTC. It translates to CASSFPPSGGLYNEQFF.